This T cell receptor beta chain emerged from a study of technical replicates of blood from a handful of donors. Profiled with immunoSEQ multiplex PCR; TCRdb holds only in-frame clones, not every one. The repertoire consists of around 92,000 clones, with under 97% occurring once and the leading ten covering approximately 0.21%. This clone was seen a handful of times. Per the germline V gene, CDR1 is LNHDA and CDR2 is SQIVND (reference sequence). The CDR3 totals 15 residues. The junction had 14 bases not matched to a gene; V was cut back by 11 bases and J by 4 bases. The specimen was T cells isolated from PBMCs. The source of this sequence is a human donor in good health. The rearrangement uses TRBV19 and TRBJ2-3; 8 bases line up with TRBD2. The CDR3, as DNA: TGTGCCCTAGGACCCGGGGGGGCAGTCCCAGATACGCAGTATTTT. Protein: CALGPGGAVPDTQYF.